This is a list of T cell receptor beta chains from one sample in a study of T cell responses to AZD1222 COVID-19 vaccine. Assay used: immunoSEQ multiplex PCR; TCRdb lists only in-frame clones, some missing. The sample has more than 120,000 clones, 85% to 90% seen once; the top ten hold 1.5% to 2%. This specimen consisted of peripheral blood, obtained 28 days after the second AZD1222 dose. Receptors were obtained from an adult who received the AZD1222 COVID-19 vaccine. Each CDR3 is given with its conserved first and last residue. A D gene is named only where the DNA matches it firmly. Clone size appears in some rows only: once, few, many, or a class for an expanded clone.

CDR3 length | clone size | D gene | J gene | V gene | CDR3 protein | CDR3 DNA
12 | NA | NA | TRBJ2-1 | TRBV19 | CASSSIINEQFF | TGTGCCAGTAGTAGCATCATCAATGAGCAGTTCTTC
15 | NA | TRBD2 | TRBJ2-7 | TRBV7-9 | CASSAREGRTYEQYF | TGTGCCAGCAGTGCCCGGGAGGGCCGAACTTACGAGCAGTACTTC
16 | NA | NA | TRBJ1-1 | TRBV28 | CASSSAGRGLNTEAFF | TGTGCCAGCAGTTCCGCCGGTCGGGGGCTGAACACTGAAGCTTTCTTT
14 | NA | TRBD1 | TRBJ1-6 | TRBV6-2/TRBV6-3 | CASSKVQGGSPLHF | TGTGCCAGCAGCAAGGTACAGGGGGGGTCACCCCTCCACTTT
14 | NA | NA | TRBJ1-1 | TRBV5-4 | CASRPRDLNTEAFF | TGTGCCAGCAGACCCCGGGACCTGAACACTGAAGCTTTCTTT
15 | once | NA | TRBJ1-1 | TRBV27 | CASSSARRVNTEAFF | TGTGCCAGCAGTTCAGCCCGGAGGGTGAACACTGAAGCTTTCTTT
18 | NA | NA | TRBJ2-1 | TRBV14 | CASSRRLASGGSYNEQFF | TGTGCCAGCAGCCGGCGGCTAGCGAGTGGGGGCTCCTACAATGAGCAGTTCTTC
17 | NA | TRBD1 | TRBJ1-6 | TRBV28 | CASSLYRTGGYNSPLHF | TGTGCCAGCAGCCTCTACCGGACAGGGGGATATAATTCACCCCTCCACTTT
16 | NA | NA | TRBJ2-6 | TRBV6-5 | CASSYQAASGANVLTF | TGTGCCAGCAGTTACCAGGCCGCGTCTGGGGCCAACGTCCTGACTTTC
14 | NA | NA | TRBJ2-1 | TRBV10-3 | CAISELRGSNEQFF | TGTGCCATCAGTGAGTTGAGAGGCTCCAATGAGCAGTTCTTC
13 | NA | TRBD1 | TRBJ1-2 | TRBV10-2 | CASNAGTAPGYTF | TGCGCCAGCAACGCCGGGACAGCCCCTGGCTACACCTTC
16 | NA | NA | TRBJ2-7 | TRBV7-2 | CASSSFYGRASYEQYF | TGTGCCAGCAGCTCGTTCTATGGCAGGGCCTCCTACGAGCAGTACTTC
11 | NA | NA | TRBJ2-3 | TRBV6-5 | CASSLTDTQYF | TGTGCCAGCAGCCTGACAGATACGCAGTATTTT
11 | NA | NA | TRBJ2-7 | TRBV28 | CASRSQGKEYF | TGTGCCAGCAGGTCACAGGGTAAAGAGTACTTC
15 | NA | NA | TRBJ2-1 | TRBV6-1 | CASSDAGLDYNEQFF | TGTGCCAGCAGTGACGCGGGACTTGATTACAATGAGCAGTTCTTC
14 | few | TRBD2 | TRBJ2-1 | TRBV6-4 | CASSGRGGSNEQFF | TGTGCCAGCTCGGGGCGGGGGGGCTCCAATGAGCAGTTCTTC
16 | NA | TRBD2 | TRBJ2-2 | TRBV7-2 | CASSFFGTSDDGELFF | TGTGCCAGCAGCTTTTTCGGGACTAGCGACGACGGGGAGCTGTTTTTT
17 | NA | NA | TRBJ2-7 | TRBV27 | CASSLSSVGIGSYEQYF | TGTGCCAGCAGTTTATCGTCGGTAGGGATAGGATCCTACGAGCAGTACTTC
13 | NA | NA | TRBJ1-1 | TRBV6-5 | CASSYSHNTEAFF | TGTGCCAGCAGTTACTCCCATAACACTGAAGCTTTCTTT
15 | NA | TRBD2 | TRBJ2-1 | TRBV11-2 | CASSAGLAGLNEQFF | TGTGCCAGCAGCGCGGGACTAGCGGGTCTCAATGAGCAGTTCTTC
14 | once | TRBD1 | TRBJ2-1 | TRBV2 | CASSTWTGGNEQFF | TGTGCCAGCAGCACATGGACAGGGGGCAATGAGCAGTTCTTC
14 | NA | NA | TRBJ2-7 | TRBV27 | CASSARSSSYEQYF | TGTGCCAGCAGCGCCCGGTCGAGCTCCTACGAGCAGTACTTC
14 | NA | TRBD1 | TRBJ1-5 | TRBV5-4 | CASSSSGGNQPQHF | TGTGCCAGCAGCTCCTCAGGGGGAAATCAGCCCCAGCATTTT
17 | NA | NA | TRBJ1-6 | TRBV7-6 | CASSPSKGDALGAPLHF | TGTGCCAGCAGCCCTTCAAAGGGGGACGCCTTGGGGGCACCCCTCCACTTT
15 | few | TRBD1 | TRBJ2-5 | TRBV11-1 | CASSNYRGRDETQYF | TGTGCCAGCAGCAACTACAGGGGGCGGGATGAGACCCAGTACTTC
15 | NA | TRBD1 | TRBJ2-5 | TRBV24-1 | CATSDPTGVQETQYF | TGTGCCACCAGTGATCCAACAGGGGTTCAAGAGACCCAGTACTTC
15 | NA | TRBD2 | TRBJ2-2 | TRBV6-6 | CASSRTSGNTGELFF | TGTGCCAGCAGTCGGACTAGCGGCAACACCGGGGAGCTGTTTTTT
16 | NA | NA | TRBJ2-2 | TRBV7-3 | CASSSGGLTNTGELFF | TGTGCCAGCAGCTCAGGAGGACTAACCAACACCGGGGAGCTGTTTTTT